This T cell receptor beta chain was captured by sequencing in a study of CD4 T cells in relation to SARS-CoV-2 and coronaviruses. The CDR3 contains 14 residues. V lost 5 bases, J lost 10 bases, and 8 bases stayed unmatched. Germline V gene data show CDR1 as SGHNT and CDR2 as YYREEE (reference sequence). Deep TCR-beta sequencing used DNA from uncultured naive and memory CD4+ T cells. Assay: immunoSEQ multiplex PCR; the TCRdb copy retains only in-frame clones and omits some. The sample contains 60,000 to 85,000 clones, about 92% of which appear only once. Before the COVID-19 pandemic, during about 2010-2018, CD4+ T cells were taken from unexposed donors. Naive and memory CD4+ T cells came from enriched cryopreserved PBMCs.

Sequenced input: naive CD4+ T cells from PBMCs. Subset of the sample: naive CD4+ T cells isolated by negative enrichment. This chain connects TRBV5-4 to TRBJ1-6; 8 positions match TRBD1. The sequence came from a human donor in good health. CDR3 coding DNA: TGTGCCAGCAGGAAGGACAGGGTGGGGTCACCCCTCCACTTT. This translates into CASRKDRVGSPLHF.